The clone carrying this T cell receptor beta chain has just one count. The target antigen is unknown. Study-wide results and limits: Larger-cohort validation covered only one TCR beta V-J rearrangement.

The CDR3 consists of 14 residues. Losses at the gene ends were 2 bases for V and 5 bases for J; bases not matched to a gene: 3. CDR1 is LNHNV and CDR2 is YYDKDF in the germline V gene (reference sequence). After constant-region reverse-primer amplification, full-length variable regions underwent semi-nested PCR with Nested Universal Primer A. In TCRdb, the 5' RACE reads were re-called with MiXCR into one record per CDR3 protein. The sample has under 65,000 distinct CDR3 sequences; around 26% are singletons. The rearrangement uses TRBV15 and TRBJ2-1, with 7 bases identical to TRBD1. The receptor's source is a female donor with breast cancer. Specimen: tumor-infiltrating memory CD4+ T cells sorted from the breast tumor. Subset denoted: memory CD4+ T cells, CD4+CD45RO+CD25-. The CDR3 loop reads CATSRQGENNEQFF. The CDR3 coding sequence is TGTGCCACCAGCAGACAGGGGGAGAACAATGAGCAGTTCTTC.